The clone carrying this T cell receptor (beta chain) occurred many times. Regions amplified from RNA transcripts were the TCR beta CDR3 regions. Carried out on the TCR CDR3, a first-round RT-PCR used the HTBI primer set. TCRdb called the multiplex PCR reads again in MiXCR, with one record for every CDR3 protein. The sample includes some 350,000 distinct CDR3 sequences, 15% to 19% of them seen just once. Germline CDR1 and CDR2: MNHNS and SASEGT. The CDR3 runs to 15 residues. The ends were cut back, 6 bases at V and 4 bases at J, with 16 bases in the middle. This entry belongs to a study of T cells in Graves' hyperthyroidism and ophthalmopathy.

The chain is built from TRBV6-1 and TRBJ1-5; D remains unclear. The sample consisted of blood. The clonotype originates from a woman aged 18-29 years with Graves' hyperthyroidism that later progressed to Graves' ophthalmopathy. CDR3 sequence (DNA): TGTGCCAGCAGCCCTACGGGCAGGCGAAATCAGCCCCAGCATTTT. Its protein product is CASSPTGRRNQPQHF.